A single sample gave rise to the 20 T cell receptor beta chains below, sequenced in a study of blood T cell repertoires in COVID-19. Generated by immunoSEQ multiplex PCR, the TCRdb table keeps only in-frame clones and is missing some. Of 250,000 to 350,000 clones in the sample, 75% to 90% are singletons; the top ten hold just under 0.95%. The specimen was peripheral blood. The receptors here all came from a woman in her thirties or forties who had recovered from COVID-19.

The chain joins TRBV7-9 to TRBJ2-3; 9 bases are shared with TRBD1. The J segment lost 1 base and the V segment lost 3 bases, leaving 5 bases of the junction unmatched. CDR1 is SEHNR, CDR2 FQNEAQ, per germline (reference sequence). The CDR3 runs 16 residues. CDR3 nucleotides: TGTGCCAGCAGCTTGGGGGACAGGGCCGGCACAGATACGCAGTATTTT. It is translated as CASSLGDRAGTDTQYF.

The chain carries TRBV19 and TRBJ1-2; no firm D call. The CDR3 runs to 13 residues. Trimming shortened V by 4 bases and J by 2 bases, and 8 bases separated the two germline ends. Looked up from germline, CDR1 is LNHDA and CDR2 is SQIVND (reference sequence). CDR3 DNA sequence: TGTGCCAGTAGTAGGTGGCAAAACTATGGCTACACCTTC. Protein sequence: CASSRWQNYGYTF.

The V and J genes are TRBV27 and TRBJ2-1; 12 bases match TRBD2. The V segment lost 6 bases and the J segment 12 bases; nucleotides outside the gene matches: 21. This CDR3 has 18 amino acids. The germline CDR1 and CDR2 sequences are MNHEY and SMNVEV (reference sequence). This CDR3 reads CASSAGTGVRLAGVRQFF. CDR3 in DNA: TGTGCCAGCAGCGCCGGGACAGGAGTTAGACTAGCGGGAGTGCGGCAGTTCTTC.

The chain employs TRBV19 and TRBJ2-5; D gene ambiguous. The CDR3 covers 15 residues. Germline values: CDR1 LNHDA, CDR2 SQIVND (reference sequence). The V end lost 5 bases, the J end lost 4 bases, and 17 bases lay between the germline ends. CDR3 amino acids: CASSLIPPRGETQYF. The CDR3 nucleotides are TGTGCCAGTAGTCTAATACCCCCCAGAGGAGAGACCCAGTACTTC.

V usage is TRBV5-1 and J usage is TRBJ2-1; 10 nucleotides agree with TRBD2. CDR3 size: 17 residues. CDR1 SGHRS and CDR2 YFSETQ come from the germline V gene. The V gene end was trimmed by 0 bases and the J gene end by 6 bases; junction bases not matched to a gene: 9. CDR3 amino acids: CASSLGPSGSLGNEQFF. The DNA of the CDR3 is TGCGCCAGCAGCTTGGGACCTAGCGGGAGTTTGGGCAATGAGCAGTTCTTC.

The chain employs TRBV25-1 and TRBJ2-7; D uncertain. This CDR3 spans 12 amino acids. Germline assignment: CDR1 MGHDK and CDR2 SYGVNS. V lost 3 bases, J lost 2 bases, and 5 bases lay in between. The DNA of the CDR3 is TGTGCCAGCAGTGACACAACCTACGAGCAGTACTTC. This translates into CASSDTTYEQYF.

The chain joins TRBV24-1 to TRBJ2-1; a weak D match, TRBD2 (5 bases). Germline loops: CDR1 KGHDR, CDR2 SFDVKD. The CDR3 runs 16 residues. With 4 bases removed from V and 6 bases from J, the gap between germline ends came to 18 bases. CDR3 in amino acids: CATSEDPGYRTNEQFF. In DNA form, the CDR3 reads TGTGCCACCAGTGAGGATCCGGGGTACAGAACCAATGAGCAGTTCTTC.

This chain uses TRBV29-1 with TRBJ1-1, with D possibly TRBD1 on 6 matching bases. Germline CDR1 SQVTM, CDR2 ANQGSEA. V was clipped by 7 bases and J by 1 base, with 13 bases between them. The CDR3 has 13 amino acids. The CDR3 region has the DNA TGCAGCGCCCGGACAGTGGGGAACACTGAAGCTTTCTTT. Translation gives CSARTVGNTEAFF.

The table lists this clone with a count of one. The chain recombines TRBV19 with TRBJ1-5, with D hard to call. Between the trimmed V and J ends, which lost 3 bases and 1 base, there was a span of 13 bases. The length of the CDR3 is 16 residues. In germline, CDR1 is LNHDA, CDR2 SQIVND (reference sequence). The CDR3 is CASSISRGGSNQPQHF. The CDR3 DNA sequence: TGTGCCAGTAGTATCTCCCGGGGAGGGAGCAATCAGCCCCAGCATTTT.

CDR3 DNA: TGTGCCAGCAGTTACTCCTGGGACAGGGGTGTAAGGGAGCAGTACTTC. This encodes CASSYSWDRGVREQYF. The chain carries TRBV6-5 and TRBJ2-7; 10 bases are a match to TRBD1. There are 16 residues in the CDR3. Germline V gene sequence: CDR1 MNHEY, CDR2 SVGAGI. With V trimmed by 0 bases and J by 7 bases, 9 bases remained unmatched.

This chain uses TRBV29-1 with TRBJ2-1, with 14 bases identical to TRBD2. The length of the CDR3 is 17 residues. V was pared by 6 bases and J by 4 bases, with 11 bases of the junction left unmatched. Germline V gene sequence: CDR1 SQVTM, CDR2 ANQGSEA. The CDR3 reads CSVPGQGLAGVYNEQFF. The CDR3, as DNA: TGCAGCGTCCCCGGACAGGGACTAGCGGGAGTGTACAATGAGCAGTTCTTC.

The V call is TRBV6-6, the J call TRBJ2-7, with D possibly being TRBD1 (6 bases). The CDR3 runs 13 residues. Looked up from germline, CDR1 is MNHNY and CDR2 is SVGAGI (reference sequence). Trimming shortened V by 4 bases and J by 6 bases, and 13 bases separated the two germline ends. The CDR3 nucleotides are TGTGCCAGCAGTTCGGACAGCCTTATCGAGCAGTACTTC. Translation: CASSSDSLIEQYF.

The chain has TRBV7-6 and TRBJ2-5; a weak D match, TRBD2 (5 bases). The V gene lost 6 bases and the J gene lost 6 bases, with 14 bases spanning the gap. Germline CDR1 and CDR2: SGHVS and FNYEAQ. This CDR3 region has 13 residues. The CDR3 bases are TGTGCCAGCAGATGGACCGAGGGAAAGACCCAGTACTTC. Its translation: CASRWTEGKTQYF.

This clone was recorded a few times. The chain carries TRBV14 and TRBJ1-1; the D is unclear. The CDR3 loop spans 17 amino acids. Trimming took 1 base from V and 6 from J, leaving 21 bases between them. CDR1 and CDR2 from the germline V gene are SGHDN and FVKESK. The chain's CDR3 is CASSQGQPAGYRAEAFF. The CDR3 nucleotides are TGTGCCAGCAGCCAAGGACAACCAGCGGGGTACAGAGCTGAAGCTTTCTTT.

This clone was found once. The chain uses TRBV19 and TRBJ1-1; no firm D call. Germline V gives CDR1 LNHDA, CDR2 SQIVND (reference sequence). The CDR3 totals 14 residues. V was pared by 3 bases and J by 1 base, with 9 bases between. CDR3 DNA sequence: TGTGCCAGTAGTATGACTCGAACGAACACTGAAGCTTTCTTT. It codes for CASSMTRTNTEAFF.

As DNA, the CDR3 is TGCGCCAGCAGTCCACAGGGACGCGGACGAGCAACTAATGAAAAACTGTTTTTT. Protein product: CASSPQGRGRATNEKLFF. The chain recombines TRBV23-1 with TRBJ1-4; D may be TRBD1 (6 bases). TRBV23-1 is flagged as an ORF with uncertain function. The CDR3 extends over 18 amino acids. Trimming stripped 4 bases from V and 0 bases from J, with 18 bases between.

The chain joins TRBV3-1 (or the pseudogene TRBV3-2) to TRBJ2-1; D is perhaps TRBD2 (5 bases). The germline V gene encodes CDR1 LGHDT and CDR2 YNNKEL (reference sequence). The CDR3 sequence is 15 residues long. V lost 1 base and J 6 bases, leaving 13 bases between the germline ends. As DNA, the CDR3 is TGTGCCAGCAGCCAAGGCGGCGGGCAACCCAATGAGCAGTTCTTC. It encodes CASSQGGGQPNEQFF.

CDR3 loop: CASSRSYSNQPQHF. CDR3 coding DNA: TGTGCCAGCAGCCGATCCTATAGCAATCAGCCCCAGCATTTT. V and J are TRBV3-1 (or the pseudogene TRBV3-2) and TRBJ1-5; D not certain. This CDR3 is 14 amino acids long. Germline V gives CDR1 LGHDT, CDR2 YNNKEL (reference sequence). V lost 4 bases, J lost 0 bases, and 7 bases lay in between.

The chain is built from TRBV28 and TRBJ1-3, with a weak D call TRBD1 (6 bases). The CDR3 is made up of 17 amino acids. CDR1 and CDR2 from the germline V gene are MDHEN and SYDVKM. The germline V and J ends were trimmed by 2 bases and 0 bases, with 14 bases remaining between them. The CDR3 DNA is TGTGCCAGCAGTTTAGTCCGAGACAGGCGCTCTGGAAACACCATATATTTT. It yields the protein CASSLVRDRRSGNTIYF.

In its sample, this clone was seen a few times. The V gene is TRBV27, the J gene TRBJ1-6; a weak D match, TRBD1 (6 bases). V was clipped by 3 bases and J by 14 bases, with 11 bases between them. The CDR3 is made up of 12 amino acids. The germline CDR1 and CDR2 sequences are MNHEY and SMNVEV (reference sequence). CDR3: CASSFPQGTLHF. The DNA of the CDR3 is TGTGCCAGCAGTTTTCCTCAGGGGACCCTCCACTTT.